Presented here are 18 T cell receptor beta chains from one specimen sequenced in a study of blood T cell repertoires in COVID-19 (dated by TCRdb to 2019 to 2021). The library was produced with the immunoSEQ multiplex PCR assay. TCRdb mirrors the immuneACCESS table, restricted to in-frame sequences. Some clones are absent from its copies; in checked studies, under half trace to an unresolved V gene, and the reason for the others is unknown. The table for this sample lists about 200,000 clones; roughly 81% of them were counted only once. 5.1% of the sample is held by the ten biggest clonotypes. The sequencing input was peripheral blood. All receptors derive from a woman in her seventies with active or convalescent COVID-19.

To note about this clone: This CDR3 is also generated by other DNA sequences in the sample. This chain uses TRBV6-5 with TRBJ2-1; TRBD2 might be the D (5 bases). Trimming took 0 bases from V and 10 from J, leaving 7 bases between them. The CDR3 spans 12 residues. The germline V gene has CDR1 MNHEY and CDR2 SVGAGI. CDR3 in DNA: TGTGCCAGCAGTTACTCGACGGGAGAGCAGTTCTTC. Its translation is CASSYSTGEQFF.

In DNA, the CDR3 is TGTGCCAGCAGCTTACTTCCAGCGGGAGAGATATACAATGAGCAGTTCTTC. Protein: CASSLLPAGEIYNEQFF. The V gene is TRBV7-8, the J gene TRBJ2-1, with 8 nucleotides matching TRBD2. The CDR3 length is 17 residues. CDR1 is SGHVS and CDR2 is FQNEAQ in the germline V gene. Trimming cost V 2 bases and J 4 bases; bases outside gene matches: 10. The full variable domain, completed using reference TRBV7-8 and TRBJ2-1, is GAGVSQSPRYKVAKRGQDVALRCDPISGHVSLFWYQQALGQGPEFLTYFQNEAQLDKSGLPSDRFFAERPEGSVSTLKIQRTQQEDSAVYLCASSLLPAGEIYNEQFFGPGTRLTVL.

This clone was counted at least ten times. The rearrangement links TRBV5-1 to TRBJ2-3, with a weak D call TRBD2 (5 bases). Per the germline V gene, CDR1 is SGHRS and CDR2 is YFSETQ. V was pared by 1 base and J by 2 bases, with 14 bases between. The CDR3 extends over 16 amino acids. The CDR3 reads CASSLTGRGNTDTQYF. The CDR3 bases are TGCGCCAGCAGCTTGACGGGGAGAGGAAACACAGATACGCAGTATTTT.

This rearrangement joins TRBV18 to TRBJ2-2, with D possibly matching TRBD1 (6 bases). The CDR3 extends over 16 amino acids. The germline gives CDR1 KGHSH, CDR2 LQKENI. Deletions cut 2 bases from V and 3 bases from J, with 13 bases between. The CDR3: CASSPNGQKYTGELFF. Here the CDR3 DNA reads TGTGCCAGCTCACCAAACGGACAGAAGTACACCGGGGAGCTGTTTTTT.

This chain uses TRBV4-1 with TRBJ2-7; 7 nucleotides align to TRBD2. J lost 5 bases, V lost 1 base, and 17 bases had no gene match. The germline V gene encodes CDR1 MGHRA and CDR2 YSYEKL. The CDR3 loop spans 18 amino acids. The CDR3: CASSQAPLGRGFYDEQYF. The DNA of the CDR3 is TGCGCCAGCAGCCAAGCCCCGCTGGGGCGGGGGTTTTACGACGAGCAGTACTTC.

V and J are TRBV9 and TRBJ2-1; 9 bases line up with TRBD2. Trimming cost V 4 bases and J 8 bases; bases outside gene matches: 16. Germline V lookup: CDR1 SGDLS, CDR2 YYNGEE. This CDR3 region has 17 residues. The CDR3 is CASSPSAGGVWADEQFF. CDR3 sequence (DNA): TGTGCCAGCAGCCCAAGCGCGGGAGGGGTGTGGGCTGATGAGCAGTTCTTC. The whole variable domain, filled in from reference TRBV9 and TRBJ2-1, reads DSGVTQTPKHLITATGQRVTLRCSPRSGDLSVYWYQQSLDQGLQFLIQYYNGEERAKGNILERFSAQQFPDLHSELNLSSLELGDSALYFCASSPSAGGVWADEQFFGPGTRLTVL.

The gene calls are TRBV28 and TRBJ1-2; D remains unclear. CDR1 is MDHEN and CDR2 is SYDVKM in the germline V gene. V was cut by 5 bases and J by 7 bases, with 11 bases left in between. The CDR3 runs to 12 residues. The CDR3 is CASSTHSGGYTF. The CDR3 DNA reads TGTGCCAGCAGTACCCACAGCGGTGGCTACACCTTC.

The V gene is TRBV21-1, the J gene TRBJ1-2. TRBV21-1 is an annotated pseudogene. The CDR3 loop spans 17 amino acids. CDR3 amino acids: CASSKTSRSYPRGGYTF. CDR3 nucleotides: TGTGCCAGCAGCAAAACAAGCAGGAGCTACCCTCGGGGTGGCTACACCTTC.

The gene calls are TRBV7-3 and TRBJ2-7; 8 bases fit TRBD1. This CDR3 is built from 15 residues. V was pared by 0 bases and J by 3 bases, with 4 bases of the junction left unmatched. Germline lookup yields CDR1 SGHTA and CDR2 FQGTGA. DNA for the CDR3: TGTGCCAGCAGCTTAACCGGGACAGGTAACTACGAGCAGTACTTC. Translating gives CASSLTGTGNYEQYF. The complete variable domain, with remaining parts taken from reference TRBV7-3 and TRBJ2-7, reads GAGVSQTPSNKVTEKGKYVELRCDPISGHTALYWYRQSLGQGPEFLIYFQGTGAADDSGLPNDRFFAVRPEGSVSTLKIQRTERGDSAVYLCASSLTGTGNYEQYFGPGTRLTVT.

V usage is TRBV28 and J usage is TRBJ2-3, with 11 bases lining up with TRBD2. There are 16 residues in the CDR3. J gave up 2 bases and V 1 base, and 2 bases lay outside the gene matches. From germline, CDR1 is MDHEN and CDR2 SYDVKM. The CDR3 DNA reads TGTGCCAGCAGTTTATCGACTAGCGGGATCACAGATACGCAGTATTTT. Encoded protein: CASSLSTSGITDTQYF.

This clone has just a few counts. The V call is TRBV5-4, the J call TRBJ2-2; D may be TRBD2 (6 bases). V lost 0 bases and J 4 bases, leaving 13 bases between the germline ends. Germline CDR1 SGHNT, CDR2 YYREEE (reference sequence). The CDR3 length is 16 residues. For the CDR3, the DNA is TGTGCCAGCAGCTTGGGTGGGGCGCGGGGCACCGGGGAGCTGTTTTTT. The encoded protein is CASSLGGARGTGELFF.

The rearrangement links TRBV6-5 to TRBJ1-1, with unresolved D. The CDR3 covers 14 residues. Germline CDR1 and CDR2: MNHEY and SVGAGI. The V and J ends lost 10 bases and 4 bases respectively, with 19 bases between them. CDR3 DNA sequence: TGTGCCACCACGCGTGTTGTGTCCGCCACTGAAGCTTTCTTT. Translation gives CATTRVVSATEAFF.

V usage is TRBV6-1 and J usage is TRBJ2-7; a possible D gene is TRBD1 (5 bases). V lost 3 bases, J lost 5 bases, and 5 bases lay in between. The germline V gene encodes CDR1 MNHNS and CDR2 SASEGT. The CDR3 runs to 11 residues. The CDR3 DNA follows: TGTGCCAGCAGTGACAGGGACGAGCAGTACTTC. Translation: CASSDRDEQYF.

The chain recombines TRBV3-1 (or the pseudogene TRBV3-2) with TRBJ1-6; 9 bases are a match to TRBD1. Per germline, CDR1 LGHDT and CDR2 YNNKEL (reference sequence). V shed 4 bases, J shed 7 bases, and the junction held 8 bases outside the gene matches. The CDR3 consists of 16 residues. The CDR3 region has the DNA TGTGCCAGCAGCCCGTTTAGGGACAGGGAAAATTCACCCCTCCACTTT. Translated, it gives CASSPFRDRENSPLHF.

J is TRBJ1-5 and V is TRBV19, with a weak D call TRBD1 (5 bases). The CDR3 extends over 16 amino acids. CDR1 and CDR2 from the germline V gene are LNHDA and SQIVND (reference sequence). V was pared by 3 bases and J by 0 bases, with 12 bases between. The CDR3 loop reads CASSIIRVYSNQPQHF. The CDR3 coding sequence is TGTGCCAGTAGTATTATCAGGGTTTATAGCAATCAGCCCCAGCATTTT.

The chain is built from TRBV7-9 and TRBJ2-7; D might be TRBD2 (5 bases). CDR1 is SEHNR and CDR2 is FQNEAQ in the germline V gene (reference sequence). CDR3 length: 17 residues. Trimming removed 2 bases at V and 0 bases at J, with 17 bases between. The DNA of the CDR3 is TGTGCCAGCAGCTTAAACCCCTGGGGAGTGTCCTCCTACGAGCAGTACTTC. As protein: CASSLNPWGVSSYEQYF.

V is TRBV18 and J is TRBJ2-7, with 7 bases lining up with TRBD1. V lost 2 bases and J lost 4; bases outside the gene matches: 8. The length of the CDR3 is 15 residues. CDR1 is KGHSH and CDR2 is LQKENI in the germline V gene. The CDR3 DNA sequence: TGTGCCAGCTCACCAGTGAGGGACAGAAAGTACGAGCAGTACTTC. This encodes CASSPVRDRKYEQYF.

The chain employs TRBV5-1 and TRBJ2-1, with D possibly TRBD2 on 7 matching bases. The CDR3 runs to 15 residues. Germline CDR1 is SGHRS and CDR2 is YFSETQ. The ends were cut back, 4 bases at V and 9 bases at J, with 20 bases in the middle. CDR3 DNA sequence: TGCGCCAGCAGCGGCGGGACTACCCGGGGGCGTGAGCAGTTCTTC. This translates into CASSGGTTRGREQFF.